Following are 28 T cell receptor beta chains from one sample sequenced in a study of beta chain features in type 1 diabetes. Reverse transcription of all isolated RNA meant that expressed TCRB transcripts were sequenced. Using immunoSEQ multiplex PCR, the repertoire was profiled, and TCRdb retains in-frame clones only, with some absent. The data hold some 410,000 clones, with approximately 15% observed a single time. What was sequenced was naive CD4+ T cells from blood. These receptors originate from a man younger than 40 in good health.

V and J are TRBV30 and TRBJ1-1, with 7 nucleotides matching TRBD1. Trimming took 3 bases from V and 3 from J; bases not matched to a gene: 4. The CDR3 spans 13 residues. Looked up from germline, CDR1 is GTSNPN and CDR2 is SVGIG (reference sequence). The CDR3 DNA sequence: TGTGCCTGGAGGGCCACAGGGGACACTGAAGCTTTCTTT. Encoded protein: CAWRATGDTEAFF.

This clone has more than one count but fewer than ten. J is TRBJ1-1 and V is TRBV19; TRBD1 is a possible D gene (6 bases). Trimming left V 10 bases short and J 1 base short, with 19 bases between. Per the germline V gene, CDR1 is LNHDA and CDR2 is SQIVND (reference sequence). CDR3 length: 15 amino acids. CDR3 nucleotide sequence: TGTGCCACAACCCGCGTTCAGGGGTCGAACACTGAAGCTTTCTTT. Protein product: CATTRVQGSNTEAFF.

The gene calls are TRBV9 and TRBJ2-2; 9 bases match TRBD2. Trimming took 0 bases from V and 3 from J; bases not matched to a gene: 6. The CDR3 consists of 17 residues. Germline CDR1 reads SGDLS; CDR2 reads YYNGEE. The CDR3 here is CASSVAPRGGHTGELFF. Written as DNA, the CDR3 is TGTGCCAGCAGCGTAGCCCCGCGGGGGGGGCACACCGGGGAGCTGTTTTTT.

This clone occurred many times. The chain is built from TRBV7-2 and TRBJ2-7, with D unresolved. From germline, CDR1 is SGHTA and CDR2 FQGNSA. This CDR3 spans 12 amino acids. V lost 5 bases to trimming and J lost 6 bases, with 11 bases between them. The CDR3 here is CASSALRSEQYV. The DNA of the CDR3 is TGTGCCAGCAGCGCACTCAGGAGCGAGCAGTACGTC.

This clone was seen only a few times. V is TRBV6-1 and J is TRBJ1-2; D is uncertain. Germline values: CDR1 MNHNS, CDR2 SASEGT. The ends were cut back, 1 base at V and 8 bases at J, with 14 bases in the middle. CDR3 length: 14 residues. CDR3: CASSEGPAGLGYTF. The CDR3 nucleotides read TGTGCCAGCAGTGAAGGTCCTGCGGGTCTCGGCTACACCTTC.

This clone was counted only a few times. V usage is TRBV14 and J usage is TRBJ2-5, with 7 bases that match TRBD2. From germline, CDR1 is SGHDN and CDR2 FVKESK. The CDR3 has 15 residues. V lost 3 bases, J lost 7 bases, and 11 bases stayed unmatched. In DNA form, the CDR3 reads TGTGCCAGCAGCCAGACCGTCGGACTAGTCGCGACCCAGTACTTC. Amino acids: CASSQTVGLVATQYF.

This clone was observed a few times. The genes are TRBV7-6 and TRBJ2-2, with a tentative D call TRBD1 (5 bases). The CDR3 totals 17 residues. Trimming removed 3 bases from V and 1 base from J, with 15 bases in between. Per germline, CDR1 SGHVS and CDR2 FNYEAQ. The CDR3 coding sequence is TGTGCCAGCAGCTTTCAGCTTGGGGCAGTGAACACCGGGGAGCTGTTTTTT. Amino acid sequence: CASSFQLGAVNTGELFF.

This clone turned up a few times. The gene calls are TRBV5-1 and TRBJ2-5; D unclear. V lost 5 bases to trimming and J lost 4 bases, with 6 bases between them. Germline loops: CDR1 SGHRS, CDR2 YFSETQ. The CDR3 sequence is 11 residues long. In DNA, the CDR3 is TGCGCCAGCAGGGTTGGAGAGACCCAGTACTTC. Amino acid sequence: CASRVGETQYF.

This clone was recorded a few times. The gene calls are TRBV2 and TRBJ2-1; 10 bases agree with TRBD2. The V and J ends lost 2 bases and 8 bases, in that order; junction bases with no gene match: 9. Per germline, CDR1 SNHLY and CDR2 FYNNEI. The CDR3 sequence is 16 residues long. CDR3 region: CASSEHQAGGRDEQFF. CDR3 DNA sequence: TGTGCCAGCAGTGAACATCAAGCGGGAGGGAGGGATGAGCAGTTCTTC.

V and J are TRBV29-1 and TRBJ1-4; D remains unclear. This CDR3 is 11 amino acids long. From germline, CDR1 is SQVTM and CDR2 ANQGSEA. Trimming left V 4 bases short and J 7 bases short, with 7 bases between. CDR3 protein: CSVGSGEKLFF. The CDR3 nucleotides read TGCAGCGTTGGGAGTGGTGAAAAACTGTTTTTT. Based on the CDR3 plus reference TRBV29-1 and TRBJ1-4, the full variable domain is SAVISQKPSRDICQRGTSLTIQCQVDSQVTMMFWYRQQPGQSLTLIATANQGSEATYESGFVIDKFPISRPNLTFSTLTVSNMSPEDSSIYLCSVGSGEKLFFGSGTQLSVL.

In its sample, this clone was seen a few times. This chain links TRBV7-2 with TRBJ2-5; D may be TRBD2 (6 bases). Deletions cut 5 bases from V and 1 base from J, with 14 bases between. The CDR3 contains 15 residues. Looked up from germline, CDR1 is SGHTA and CDR2 is FQGNSA. CDR3 amino acids: CASSPKAGPQETQYF. The CDR3 DNA reads TGTGCCAGCAGCCCGAAGGCGGGGCCCCAAGAGACCCAGTACTTC.

This chain links TRBV28 with TRBJ2-3; D remains ambiguous. Germline loops: CDR1 MDHEN, CDR2 SYDVKM. The CDR3 runs to 13 residues. V was pared by 3 bases and J by 7 bases, with 11 bases between. The CDR3 DNA reads TGTGCCAGCAGTTTCCAGACGTCTTATACGCAGTATTTT. Translated, it gives CASSFQTSYTQYF.

This clone was recorded a few times. V usage is TRBV5-1 and J usage is TRBJ2-5; TRBD1 might be the D (5 bases). The V gene's germline CDR1 is SGHRS and CDR2 YFSETQ. CDR3 length: 13 residues. V was trimmed by 3 bases and J by 5 bases, leaving 11 bases between them. CDR3 sequence: CASSWSGAETQYF. CDR3 sequence (DNA): TGCGCCAGCAGCTGGAGTGGGGCTGAGACCCAGTACTTC. The full variable domain, rest sourced from reference TRBV5-1 and TRBJ2-5, is KAGVTQTPRYLIKTRGQQVTLSCSPISGHRSVSWYQQTPGQGLQFLFEYFSETQRNKGNFPGRFSGRQFSNSRSEMNVSTLELGDSALYLCASSWSGAETQYFGPGTRLLVL.

This clone has only a few counts. CDR3 region: CASSEGRETQYF. Here the CDR3 DNA reads TGTGCCAGCAGTGAAGGAAGGGAGACCCAGTACTTC. The rearrangement links TRBV6-1 to TRBJ2-5; the D is unclear. CDR3 length: 12 residues. V was shortened by 1 base and J by 5 bases, with 5 bases between the two germline ends. Per the germline V gene, CDR1 is MNHNS and CDR2 is SASEGT.

The table lists this clone with a few counts. V is TRBV13 and J is TRBJ2-3, with a tentative D call TRBD1 (5 bases). The CDR3 is 15 residues long. V lost 5 bases, J lost 5 bases, and 17 bases lay in between. Germline V lookup: CDR1 PRHDT, CDR2 FYEKMQ (reference sequence). The CDR3 sequence is CASSPGFRVGDTQYF. Here the CDR3 DNA reads TGTGCCAGCAGCCCTGGGTTCAGGGTTGGAGATACGCAGTATTTT.

The chain uses TRBV27 and TRBJ2-7; D not certain. The ends were cut back, 7 bases at V and 12 bases at J, with 28 bases in the middle. Germline assignment: CDR1 MNHEY and CDR2 SMNVEV (reference sequence). The CDR3 is made up of 15 amino acids. The CDR3: CASNFPLTDSVGRYV. The CDR3 region has the DNA TGTGCCAGCAACTTCCCGCTTACAGATTCCGTTGGCAGGTACGTC.

This clone was observed a handful of times. The gene calls are TRBV4-3 and TRBJ2-3; D possibly corresponds to TRBD1 (6 bases). The CDR3 totals 14 residues. The germline gives CDR1 LGHNA, CDR2 YSLEER. Deletions cut 0 bases from V and 9 bases from J, with 13 bases between. This CDR3 reads CASSQDRAGETQYF. CDR3 bases: TGCGCCAGCAGCCAAGATCGGGCAGGGGAAACGCAGTATTTT.

This clone has just a few counts. The rearrangement uses TRBV18 and TRBJ2-3; D call uncertain. Germline V gene sequence: CDR1 KGHSH, CDR2 LQKENI. Trimming took 2 bases from V and 1 from J, leaving 4 bases between them. The CDR3 covers 13 residues. The CDR3 DNA follows: TGTGCCAGCTCACCAGGCCGCACAGATACGCAGTATTTT. It yields the protein CASSPGRTDTQYF.

This clone was recorded a few times. Germline and junction disagree at one end, which may indicate a read error. The chain recombines TRBV30 with TRBJ2-4; D is possibly TRBD1 (5 bases). Germline CDR1 is GTSNPN and CDR2 is SVGIG (reference sequence). The CDR3 is 12 residues long. The CDR3 DNA follows: TGTGCCTGGAGTTTGGACATGTCCACAGCGAACTTC. Its translation: CAWSLDMSTANF.

This chain uses TRBV7-9 with TRBJ1-3; the D gene is possibly TRBD1 (6 bases). V dropped 5 bases and J dropped 0 bases, with 11 bases sitting between them. Germline CDR1 is SEHNR and CDR2 is FQNEAQ (reference sequence). This CDR3 spans 15 amino acids. CDR3 residues: CASSPDRISGNTIYF. The DNA of the CDR3 is TGTGCCAGCAGCCCGGACAGAATCTCTGGAAACACCATATATTTT.

The chain couples TRBV7-9 to TRBJ1-1; 7 bases agree with TRBD1. Germline CDR1 and CDR2: SEHNR and FQNEAQ (reference sequence). The junction had 2 bases not matched to a gene; V was cut back by 4 bases and J by 0 bases. The CDR3 spans 14 residues. The CDR3 region has the DNA TGTGCCAGCAGCTCCAGGGGGATGAACACTGAAGCTTTCTTT. This codes for CASSSRGMNTEAFF.

This clone was detected only a few times. V is TRBV29-1 and J is TRBJ1-1; D possibly corresponds to TRBD1 (5 bases). The length of the CDR3 is 13 residues. V lost 6 bases and J 0 bases, leaving 11 bases between the germline ends. Per the germline V gene, CDR1 is SQVTM and CDR2 is ANQGSEA. The CDR3, as DNA: TGCAGCGTCGAGGGGACGGTGAACACTGAAGCTTTCTTT. Protein product: CSVEGTVNTEAFF.

This chain links TRBV9 with TRBJ2-1; either TRBD1 or TRBD2 may supply D (5 bases each). CDR1 SGDLS and CDR2 YYNGEE come from the germline V gene. Trimming left V 0 bases short and J 8 bases short, with 15 bases between. This CDR3 has 15 amino acids. The CDR3 DNA reads as TGTGCCAGCAGCGTAGAGGCTGGGGGTAGGGATGAGCAGTTCTTC. This codes for CASSVEAGGRDEQFF. Supplemented by reference TRBV9 and TRBJ2-1, the full variable domain reads DSGVTQTPKHLITATGQRVTLRCSPRSGDLSVYWYQQSLDQGLQFLIQYYNGEERAKGNILERFSAQQFPDLHSELNLSSLELGDSALYFCASSVEAGGRDEQFFGPGTRLTVL.

This clone was observed a few times. The V and J genes are TRBV27 and TRBJ2-5; possibly TRBD1 for D (5 bases). The CDR3 is made up of 15 amino acids. V was pared by 2 bases and J by 5 bases, with 15 bases between. Per the germline V gene, CDR1 is MNHEY and CDR2 is SMNVEV (reference sequence). The CDR3 nucleotides are TGTGCCAGCAGTTTAGAAGCAGGGCGTTTGGAGACCCAGTACTTC. It codes for CASSLEAGRLETQYF.

This clone was seen a handful of times. The J gene is TRBJ1-1, the V gene TRBV7-9; tentatively, D is TRBD1 (6 bases). The CDR3 consists of 13 residues. Trimming stripped 6 bases from V and 11 bases from J, with 19 bases between. The germline CDR1 and CDR2 sequences are SEHNR and FQNEAQ (reference sequence). Here the CDR3 DNA reads TGTGCCAGCAGTCCTACGGCTGTGCAGGGGGCTTTCTTT. Its protein product is CASSPTAVQGAFF.

This clone was observed a few times. The chain has TRBV4-1 and TRBJ2-3; maybe TRBD2 (5 bases). The ends were cut back, 3 bases at V and 0 bases at J, with 19 bases in the middle. The CDR3 length is 18 residues. The germline CDR1 and CDR2 sequences are MGHRA and YSYEKL. CDR3 amino acids: CASSHQAGSGASTDTQYF. CDR3 sequence (DNA): TGCGCCAGCAGCCATCAAGCAGGAAGCGGAGCTAGCACAGATACGCAGTATTTT.

This rearrangement joins TRBV6-6 to TRBJ1-5, with D perhaps TRBD1 (5 bases). Germline loops: CDR1 MNHNY, CDR2 SVGAGI (reference sequence). Trimming stripped 10 bases from V and 4 bases from J, with 17 bases between. The CDR3 sequence is 14 residues long. The CDR3 sequence is CAIQGQGRNQPQHF. CDR3 DNA sequence: TGTGCCATCCAGGGCCAGGGTAGGAATCAGCCCCAGCATTTT.

A few counts support this clone. The DNA for the CDR3 is TGTGCCAGTAAGACAGGAATTGAGACCCAGTACTTC. As protein: CASKTGIETQYF. V is TRBV6-5 and J is TRBJ2-5, with D perhaps TRBD1 (6 bases). Germline values: CDR1 MNHEY, CDR2 SVGAGI. Trimming removed 9 bases at V and 5 bases at J, with 13 bases between. CDR3 size: 12 residues.